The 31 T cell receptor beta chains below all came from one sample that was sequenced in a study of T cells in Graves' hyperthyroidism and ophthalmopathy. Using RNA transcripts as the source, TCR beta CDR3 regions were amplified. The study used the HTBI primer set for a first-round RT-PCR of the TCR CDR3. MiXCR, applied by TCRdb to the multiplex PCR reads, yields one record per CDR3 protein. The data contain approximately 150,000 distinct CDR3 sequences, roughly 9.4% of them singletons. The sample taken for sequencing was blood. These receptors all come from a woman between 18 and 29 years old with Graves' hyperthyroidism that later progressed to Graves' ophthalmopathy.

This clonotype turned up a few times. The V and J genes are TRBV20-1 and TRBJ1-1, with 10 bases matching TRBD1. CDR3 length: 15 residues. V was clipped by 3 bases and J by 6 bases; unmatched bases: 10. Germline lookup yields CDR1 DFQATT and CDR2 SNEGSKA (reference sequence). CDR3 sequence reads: CSARLVRDRGPEAFF. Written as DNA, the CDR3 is TGCAGTGCTAGGTTAGTCCGGGACAGGGGTCCTGAAGCTTTCTTT.

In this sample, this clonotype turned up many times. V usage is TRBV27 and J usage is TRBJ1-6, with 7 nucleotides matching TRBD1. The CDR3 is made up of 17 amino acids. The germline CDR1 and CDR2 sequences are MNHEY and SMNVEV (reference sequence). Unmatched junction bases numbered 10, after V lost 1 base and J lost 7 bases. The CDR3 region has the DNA TGTGCCAGCAGTTTATGGTCGGCGGGACAGCTAAATTCACCCCTCCACTTT. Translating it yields CASSLWSAGQLNSPLHF.

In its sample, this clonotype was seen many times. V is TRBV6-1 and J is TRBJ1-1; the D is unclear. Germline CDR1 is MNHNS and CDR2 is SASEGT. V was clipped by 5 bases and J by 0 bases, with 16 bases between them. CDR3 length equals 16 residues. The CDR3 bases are TGTGCCAGCAGTTACCGTTCCTCTGGCCTGAACACTGAAGCTTTCTTT. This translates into CASSYRSSGLNTEAFF.

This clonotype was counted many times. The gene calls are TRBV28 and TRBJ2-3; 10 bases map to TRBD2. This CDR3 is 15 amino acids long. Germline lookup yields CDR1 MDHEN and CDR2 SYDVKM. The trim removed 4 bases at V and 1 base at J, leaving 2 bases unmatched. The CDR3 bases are TGTGCCAGCAGTTCCCTAGCGGGGGGCACAGATACGCAGTATTTT. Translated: CASSSLAGGTDTQYF.

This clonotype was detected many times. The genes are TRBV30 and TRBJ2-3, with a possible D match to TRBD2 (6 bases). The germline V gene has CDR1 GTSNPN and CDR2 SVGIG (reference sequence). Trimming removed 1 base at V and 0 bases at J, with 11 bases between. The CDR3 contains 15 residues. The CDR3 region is CAWSETGTSTDTQYF. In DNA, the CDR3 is TGTGCCTGGAGTGAGACGGGGACTAGCACAGATACGCAGTATTTT.

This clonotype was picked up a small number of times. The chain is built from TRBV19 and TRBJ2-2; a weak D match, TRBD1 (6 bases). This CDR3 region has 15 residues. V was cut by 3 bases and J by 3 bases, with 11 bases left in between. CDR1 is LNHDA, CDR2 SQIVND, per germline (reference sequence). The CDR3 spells CASSILGADTGELFF. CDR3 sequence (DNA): TGTGCCAGTAGTATTTTGGGGGCCGACACCGGGGAGCTGTTTTTT.

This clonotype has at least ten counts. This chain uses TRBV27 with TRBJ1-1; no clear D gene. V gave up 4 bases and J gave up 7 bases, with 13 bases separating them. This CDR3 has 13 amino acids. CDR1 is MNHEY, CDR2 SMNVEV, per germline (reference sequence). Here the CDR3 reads CASSSPLSHEAFF. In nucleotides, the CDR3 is TGTGCCAGCAGTTCCCCACTGAGTCATGAAGCTTTCTTT.

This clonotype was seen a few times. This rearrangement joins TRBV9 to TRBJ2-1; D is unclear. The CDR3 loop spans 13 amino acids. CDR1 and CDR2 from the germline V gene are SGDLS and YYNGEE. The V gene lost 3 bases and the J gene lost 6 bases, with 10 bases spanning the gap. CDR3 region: CASSATGGNEQFF. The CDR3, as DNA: TGTGCCAGCAGCGCGACGGGCGGCAATGAGCAGTTCTTC.

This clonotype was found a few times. CDR3 sequence: CASSLARGGQGNTIYF. The CDR3 DNA sequence: TGTGCCAGCAGCTTGGCCCGCGGGGGGCAAGGAAACACCATATATTTT. The rearrangement links TRBV5-6 to TRBJ1-3; the D gene is possibly TRBD1 (6 bases). The CDR3 extends over 16 amino acids. Trimming shortened V by 0 bases and J by 4 bases, and 14 bases separated the two germline ends. CDR1 is SGHDT and CDR2 is YYEEEE in the germline V gene.

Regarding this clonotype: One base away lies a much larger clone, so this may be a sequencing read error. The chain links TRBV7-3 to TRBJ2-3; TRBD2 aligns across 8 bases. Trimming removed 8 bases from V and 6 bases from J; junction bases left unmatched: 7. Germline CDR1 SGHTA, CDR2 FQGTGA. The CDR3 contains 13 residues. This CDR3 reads CASGRGGGDTQYF. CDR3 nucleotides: TGTGCCAGCGGCCGGGGGGGCGGCGATACGCAGTATTTT.

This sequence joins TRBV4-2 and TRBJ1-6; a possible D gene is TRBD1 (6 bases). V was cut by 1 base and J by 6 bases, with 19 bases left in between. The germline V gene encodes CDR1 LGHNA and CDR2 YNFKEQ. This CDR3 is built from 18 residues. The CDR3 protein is CASSQVRSGGAGNSPLHF. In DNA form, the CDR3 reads TGTGCCAGCAGCCAAGTCCGGTCGGGGGGCGCGGGTAATTCACCCCTCCACTTT.

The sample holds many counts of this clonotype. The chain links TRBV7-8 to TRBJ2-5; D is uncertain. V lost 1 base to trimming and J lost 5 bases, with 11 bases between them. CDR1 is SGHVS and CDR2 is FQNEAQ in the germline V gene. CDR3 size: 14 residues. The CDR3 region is CASSLGRNRETQYF. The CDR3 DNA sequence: TGTGCCAGCAGCTTAGGGCGCAATCGGGAGACCCAGTACTTC.

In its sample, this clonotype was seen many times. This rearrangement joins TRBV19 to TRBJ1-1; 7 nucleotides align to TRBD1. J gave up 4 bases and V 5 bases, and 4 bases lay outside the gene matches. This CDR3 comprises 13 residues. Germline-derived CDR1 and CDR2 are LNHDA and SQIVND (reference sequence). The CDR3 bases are TGTGCCAGTAGTTTTAACAGGGGCACTGAAGCTTTCTTT. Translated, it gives CASSFNRGTEAFF. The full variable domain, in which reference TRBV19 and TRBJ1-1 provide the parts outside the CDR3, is DGGITQSPKYLFRKEGQNVTLSCEQNLNHDAMYWYRQDPGQGLRLIYYSQIVNDFQKGDIAEGYSVSREKKESFPLTVTSAQKNPTAFYLCASSFNRGTEAFFGQGTRLTVV.

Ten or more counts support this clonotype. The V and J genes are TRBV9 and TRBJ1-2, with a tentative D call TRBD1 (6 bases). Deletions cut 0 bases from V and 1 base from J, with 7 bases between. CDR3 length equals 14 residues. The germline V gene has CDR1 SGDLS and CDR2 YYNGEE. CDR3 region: CASSVGQVNYGYTF. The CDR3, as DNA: TGTGCCAGCAGCGTAGGACAGGTTAACTATGGCTACACCTTC.

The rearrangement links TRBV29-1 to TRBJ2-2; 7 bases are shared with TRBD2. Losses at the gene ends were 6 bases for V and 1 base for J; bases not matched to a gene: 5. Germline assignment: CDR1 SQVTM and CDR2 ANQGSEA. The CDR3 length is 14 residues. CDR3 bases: TGCAGCGTCCCCGGGGGGTTGAACACCGGGGAGCTGTTTTTT. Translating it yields CSVPGGLNTGELFF.

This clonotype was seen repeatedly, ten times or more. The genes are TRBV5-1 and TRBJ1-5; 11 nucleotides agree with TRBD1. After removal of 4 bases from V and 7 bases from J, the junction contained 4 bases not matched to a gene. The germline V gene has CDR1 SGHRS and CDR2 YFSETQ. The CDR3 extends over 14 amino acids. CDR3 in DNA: TGCGCCAGCAGCCGGGACAGGGGGGGGCAGCCCCAGCATTTT. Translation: CASSRDRGGQPQHF.

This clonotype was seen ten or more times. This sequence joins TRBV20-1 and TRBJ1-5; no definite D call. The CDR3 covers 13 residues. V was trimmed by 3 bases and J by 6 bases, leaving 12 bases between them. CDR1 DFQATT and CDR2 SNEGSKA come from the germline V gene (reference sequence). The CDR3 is CSARHSGGQPQHF. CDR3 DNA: TGCAGTGCTAGGCACAGTGGCGGTCAGCCCCAGCATTTT.

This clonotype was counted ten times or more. The CDR3 bases are TGTGCCAGCAGCTTAAATATCATTTTCCGAAGGGAGACCCAGTACTTC. This encodes CASSLNIIFRRETQYF. J is TRBJ2-5 and V is TRBV7-2, with no clear D. V dropped 2 bases and J dropped 5 bases, with 18 bases sitting between them. Germline V gene lookup returns CDR1 SGHTA and CDR2 FQGNSA. The CDR3 is 16 residues long.

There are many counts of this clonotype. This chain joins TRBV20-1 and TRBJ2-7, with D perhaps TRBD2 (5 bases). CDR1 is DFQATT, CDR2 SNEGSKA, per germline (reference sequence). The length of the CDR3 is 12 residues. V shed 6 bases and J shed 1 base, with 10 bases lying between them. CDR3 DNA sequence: TGCAGTGCAGAGGGCGTATCCTACGAGCAGTACTTC. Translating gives CSAEGVSYEQYF.

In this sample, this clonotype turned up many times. The CDR3, as DNA: TGTGCCTGGAGCTATTGGGGTTTCAATGGCTACACCTTC. Translating it yields CAWSYWGFNGYTF. V gene TRBV30 combines with J gene TRBJ1-2, with D unresolved. This CDR3 contains 13 residues. Trimming removed 3 bases at V and 6 bases at J, with 14 bases between. CDR1 is GTSNPN, CDR2 SVGIG, per germline (reference sequence).

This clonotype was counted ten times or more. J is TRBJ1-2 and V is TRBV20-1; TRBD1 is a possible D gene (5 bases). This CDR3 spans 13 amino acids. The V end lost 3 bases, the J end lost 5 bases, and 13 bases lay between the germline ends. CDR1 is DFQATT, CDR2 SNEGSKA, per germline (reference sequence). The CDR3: CSASWGGLYGYTF. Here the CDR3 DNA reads TGCAGTGCTAGTTGGGGGGGTCTGTATGGCTACACCTTC.

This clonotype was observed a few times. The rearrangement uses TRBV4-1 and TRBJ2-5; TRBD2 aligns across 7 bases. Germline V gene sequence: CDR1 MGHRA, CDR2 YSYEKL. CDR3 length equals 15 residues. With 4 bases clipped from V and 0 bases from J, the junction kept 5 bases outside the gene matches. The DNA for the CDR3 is TGCGCCAGCAGCCCCCAACGGGGGGACCAAGAGACCCAGTACTTC. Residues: CASSPQRGDQETQYF.

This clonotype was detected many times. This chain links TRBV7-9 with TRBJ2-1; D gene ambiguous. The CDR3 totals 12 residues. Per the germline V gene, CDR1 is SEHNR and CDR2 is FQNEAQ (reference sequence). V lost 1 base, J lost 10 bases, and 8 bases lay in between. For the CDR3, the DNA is TGTGCCAGCAGCTTAGGGGCCATAGAGCAGTTCTTC. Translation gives CASSLGAIEQFF.

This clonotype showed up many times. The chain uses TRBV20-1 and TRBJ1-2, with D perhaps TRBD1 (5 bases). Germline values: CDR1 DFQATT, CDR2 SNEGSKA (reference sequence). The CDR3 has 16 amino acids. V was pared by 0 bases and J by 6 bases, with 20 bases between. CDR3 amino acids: CSARDPTGGVHNGYTF. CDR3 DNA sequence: TGCAGTGCTAGAGATCCCACAGGAGGGGTGCATAATGGCTACACCTTC.

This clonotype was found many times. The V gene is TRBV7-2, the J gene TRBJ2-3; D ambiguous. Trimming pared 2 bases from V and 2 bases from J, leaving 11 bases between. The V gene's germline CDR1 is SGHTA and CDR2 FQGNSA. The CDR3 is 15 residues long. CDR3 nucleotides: TGTGCCAGCAGCTTACGTTGGGCGGACACAGATACGCAGTATTTT. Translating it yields CASSLRWADTDTQYF.

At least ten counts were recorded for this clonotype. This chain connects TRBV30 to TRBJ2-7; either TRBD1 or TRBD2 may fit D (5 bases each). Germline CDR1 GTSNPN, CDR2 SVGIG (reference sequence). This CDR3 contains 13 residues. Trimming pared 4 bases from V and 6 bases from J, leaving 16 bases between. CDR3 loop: CAWTPLGGTEQYF. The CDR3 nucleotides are TGTGCCTGGACGCCGCTTGGGGGAACCGAGCAGTACTTC.

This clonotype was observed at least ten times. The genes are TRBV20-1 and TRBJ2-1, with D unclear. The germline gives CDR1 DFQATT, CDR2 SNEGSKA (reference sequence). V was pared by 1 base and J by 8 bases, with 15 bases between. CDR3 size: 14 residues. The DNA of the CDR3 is TGCAGTGCTAGAGTTGTAGTAGGGCTGGATGAGCAGTTCTTC. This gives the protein CSARVVVGLDEQFF.

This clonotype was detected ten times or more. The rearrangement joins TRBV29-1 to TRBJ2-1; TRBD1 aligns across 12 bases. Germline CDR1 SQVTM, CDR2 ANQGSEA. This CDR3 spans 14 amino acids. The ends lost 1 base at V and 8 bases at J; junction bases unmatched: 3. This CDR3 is CSVEVGQGADEQFF. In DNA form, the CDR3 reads TGCAGCGTTGAAGTGGGACAGGGGGCTGATGAGCAGTTCTTC.

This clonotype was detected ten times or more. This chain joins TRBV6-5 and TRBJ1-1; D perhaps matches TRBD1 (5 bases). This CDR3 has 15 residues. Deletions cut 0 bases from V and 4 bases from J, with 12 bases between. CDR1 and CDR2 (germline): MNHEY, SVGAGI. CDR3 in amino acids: CASSYSGRGGTEAFF. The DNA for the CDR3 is TGTGCCAGCAGTTACTCGGGGCGCGGGGGCACTGAAGCTTTCTTT.

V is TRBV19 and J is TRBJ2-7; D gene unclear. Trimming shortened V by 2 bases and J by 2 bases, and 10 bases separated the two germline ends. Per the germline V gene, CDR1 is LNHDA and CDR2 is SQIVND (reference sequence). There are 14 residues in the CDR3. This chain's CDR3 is CASSISPRAYEQYF. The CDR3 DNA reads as TGTGCCAGTAGTATAAGTCCCCGCGCCTACGAGCAGTACTTC.

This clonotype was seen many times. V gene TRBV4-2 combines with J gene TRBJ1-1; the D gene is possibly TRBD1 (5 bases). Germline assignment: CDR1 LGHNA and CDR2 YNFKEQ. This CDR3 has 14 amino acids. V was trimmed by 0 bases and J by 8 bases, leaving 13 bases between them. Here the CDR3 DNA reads TGTGCCAGCAGCCAAGAAGTAGGGACCCCAGAAGCTTTCTTT. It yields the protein CASSQEVGTPEAFF.